This T cell receptor (beta chain) appears in the sequencing data of a study of identical twins. General study results and limits: Compared with unrelated sharing, twin-shared out-of-frame alpha sequences had more low-probability sequences.

V trimming: 6 bases; J trimming: 3 bases; junction bases outside the gene matches: 10. Germline CDR1 SQVTM, CDR2 ANQGSEA. This CDR3 spans 15 amino acids. Regarding this clonotype: What it binds is not known.

TCRdb recomputed calls from the 5' RACE reads with MiXCR, one row per CDR3 protein. There are hundreds of thousands of distinct CDR3 sequences in the sample; about 14% occur only once, and under 9.5% lies in the top ten. The sequence was obtained from a young woman in good health. The genes are TRBV29-1 and TRBJ1-2, with TRBD1 identical over 10 bases. The sequencing sample was made of memory (CD45RO+) T cells sorted from blood. The CDR3 DNA is TGCAGCGTATCCGACCGGGACAGGGGATACTATGGCTACACCTTC. Translating gives CSVSDRDRGYYGYTF.